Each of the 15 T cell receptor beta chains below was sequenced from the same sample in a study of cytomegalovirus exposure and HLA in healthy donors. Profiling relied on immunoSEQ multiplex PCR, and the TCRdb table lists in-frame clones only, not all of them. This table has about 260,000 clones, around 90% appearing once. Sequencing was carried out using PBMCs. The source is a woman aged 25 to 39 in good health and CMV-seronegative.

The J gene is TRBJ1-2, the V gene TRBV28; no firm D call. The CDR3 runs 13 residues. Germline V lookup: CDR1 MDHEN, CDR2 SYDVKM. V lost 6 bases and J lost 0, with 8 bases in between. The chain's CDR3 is CASSGLANYGYTF. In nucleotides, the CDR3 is TGTGCCAGCAGCGGACTAGCTAACTATGGCTACACCTTC.

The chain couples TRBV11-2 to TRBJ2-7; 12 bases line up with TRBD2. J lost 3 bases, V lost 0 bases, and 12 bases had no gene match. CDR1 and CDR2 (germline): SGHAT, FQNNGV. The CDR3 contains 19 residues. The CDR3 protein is CASSLDPILAGGIGYEQYF. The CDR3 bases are TGTGCCAGCAGCTTAGATCCCATACTAGCGGGAGGTATAGGCTACGAGCAGTACTTC.

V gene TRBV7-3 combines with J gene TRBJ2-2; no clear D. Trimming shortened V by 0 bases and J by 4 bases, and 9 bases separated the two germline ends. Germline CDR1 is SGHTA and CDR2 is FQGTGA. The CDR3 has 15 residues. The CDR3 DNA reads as TGTGCCAGCAGCTTAACGGCTACCCCCACCGGGGAGCTGTTTTTT. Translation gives CASSLTATPTGELFF.

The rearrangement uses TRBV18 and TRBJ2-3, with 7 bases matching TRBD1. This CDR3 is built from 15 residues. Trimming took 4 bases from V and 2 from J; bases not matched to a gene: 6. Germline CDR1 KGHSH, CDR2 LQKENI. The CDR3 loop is CASSLHGQDTDTQYF. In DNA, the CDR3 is TGTGCCAGCTCACTCCATGGACAGGACACAGATACGCAGTATTTT.

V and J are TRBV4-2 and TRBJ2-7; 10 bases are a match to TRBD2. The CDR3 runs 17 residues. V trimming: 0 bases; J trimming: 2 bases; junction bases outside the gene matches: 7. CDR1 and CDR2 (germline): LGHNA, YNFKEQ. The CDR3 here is CASSQDFATSGPYEQYF. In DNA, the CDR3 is TGTGCCAGCAGCCAAGATTTCGCGACTAGCGGGCCCTACGAGCAGTACTTC.

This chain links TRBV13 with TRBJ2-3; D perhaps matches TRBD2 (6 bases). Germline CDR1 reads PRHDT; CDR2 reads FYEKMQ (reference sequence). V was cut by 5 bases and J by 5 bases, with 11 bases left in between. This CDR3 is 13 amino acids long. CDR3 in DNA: TGTGCCAGCAGCGGATTAGCGGTAGATACGCAGTATTTT. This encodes CASSGLAVDTQYF.

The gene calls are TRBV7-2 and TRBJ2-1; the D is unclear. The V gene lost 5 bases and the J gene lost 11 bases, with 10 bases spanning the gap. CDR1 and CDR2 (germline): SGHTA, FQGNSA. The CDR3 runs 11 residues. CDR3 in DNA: TGTGCCAGCAGCCAATCAGCTAAGCAGTTCTTC. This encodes CASSQSAKQFF.

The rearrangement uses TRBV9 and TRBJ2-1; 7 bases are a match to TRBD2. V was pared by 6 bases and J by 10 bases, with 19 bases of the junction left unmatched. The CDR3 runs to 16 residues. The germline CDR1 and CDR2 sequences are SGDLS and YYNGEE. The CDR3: CASTTKVLAEPKEQFF. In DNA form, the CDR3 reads TGTGCCAGCACCACTAAGGTCCTAGCGGAACCTAAGGAGCAGTTCTTC.

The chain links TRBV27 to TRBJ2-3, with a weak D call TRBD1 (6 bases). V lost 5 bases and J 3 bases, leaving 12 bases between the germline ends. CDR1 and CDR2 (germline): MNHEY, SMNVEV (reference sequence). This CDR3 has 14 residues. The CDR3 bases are TGTGCCAGCAGTCCGCAGACAGGAACAGATACGCAGTATTTT. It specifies CASSPQTGTDTQYF.

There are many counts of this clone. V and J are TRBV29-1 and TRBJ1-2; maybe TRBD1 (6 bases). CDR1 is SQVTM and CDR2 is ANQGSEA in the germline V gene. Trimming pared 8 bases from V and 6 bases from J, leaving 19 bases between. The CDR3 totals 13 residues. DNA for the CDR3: TGCAGCCTCAGAAGGACAGAGTCAGATGGCTACACCTTC. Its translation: CSLRRTESDGYTF.

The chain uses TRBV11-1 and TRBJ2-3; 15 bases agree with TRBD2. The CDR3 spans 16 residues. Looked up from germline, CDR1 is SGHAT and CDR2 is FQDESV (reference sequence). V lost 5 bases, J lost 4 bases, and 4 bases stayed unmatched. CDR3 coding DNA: TGTGCCAGCAGCCCCGGGACTAGCGGGAGGTCAGATACGCAGTATTTT. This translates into CASSPGTSGRSDTQYF.

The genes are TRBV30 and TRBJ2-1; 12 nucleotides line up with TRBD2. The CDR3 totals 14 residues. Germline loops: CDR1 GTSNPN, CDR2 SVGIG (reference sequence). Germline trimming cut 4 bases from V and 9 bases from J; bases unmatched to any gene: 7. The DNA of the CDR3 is TGTGCCTGGAACCGACTAGCGGGAGATGGTGAGCAGTTCTTC. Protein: CAWNRLAGDGEQFF.

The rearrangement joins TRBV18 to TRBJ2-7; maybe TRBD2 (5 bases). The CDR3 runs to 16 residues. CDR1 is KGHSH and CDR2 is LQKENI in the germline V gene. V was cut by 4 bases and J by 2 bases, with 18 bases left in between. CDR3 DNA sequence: TGTGCCAGCTCACTTTCCACGCGAGGGCTAACCTACGAGCAGTACTTC. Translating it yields CASSLSTRGLTYEQYF.

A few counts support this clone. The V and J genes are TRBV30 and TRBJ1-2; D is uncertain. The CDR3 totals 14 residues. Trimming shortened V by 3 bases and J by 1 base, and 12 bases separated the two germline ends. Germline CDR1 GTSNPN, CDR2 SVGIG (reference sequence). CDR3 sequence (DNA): TGTGCCTGGAGATATGGAAAGGGTAACTATGGCTACACCTTC. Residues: CAWRYGKGNYGYTF. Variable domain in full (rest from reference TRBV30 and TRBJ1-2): SQTIHQWPATLVQPVGSPLSLECTVEGTSNPNLYWYRQAAGRGLQLLFYSVGIGQISSEVPQNLSASRPQDRQFILSSKKLLLSDSGFYLCAWRYGKGNYGYTFGSGTRLTVV.

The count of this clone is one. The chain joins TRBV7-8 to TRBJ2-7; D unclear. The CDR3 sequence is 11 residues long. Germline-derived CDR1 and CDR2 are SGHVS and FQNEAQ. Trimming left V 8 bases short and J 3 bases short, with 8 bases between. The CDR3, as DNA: TGTGCCAGCCGTAGCAGCTACGAGCAGTACTTC. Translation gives CASRSSYEQYF.